The 23 T cell receptor beta chains presented below share a single source sample, sequenced in a study of technical replicates of blood from a few donors. Profiled with immunoSEQ multiplex PCR; TCRdb holds only in-frame clones, not every one. Of 75,000 to 90,000 clones detected, roughly 92% appear once; the ten largest clones hold about 0.26%. The sequencing input was T cells isolated from PBMCs. The receptor set was obtained from a human donor in good health.

The chain employs TRBV2 and TRBJ2-1, with a weak D call TRBD2 (5 bases). The CDR3 is 12 residues long. Trimming left V 8 bases short and J 4 bases short, with 9 bases between. CDR1 SNHLY and CDR2 FYNNEI come from the germline V gene. The CDR3, as DNA: TGTGCCAGCGGCGGACTTTACAATGAGCAGTTCTTC. It is translated as CASGGLYNEQFF.

This chain joins TRBV6-5 and TRBJ1-2; D remains unclear. This CDR3 contains 16 residues. Trimming stripped 3 bases from V and 4 bases from J, with 18 bases between. The germline CDR1 and CDR2 sequences are MNHEY and SVGAGI. CDR3 sequence: CASSYYTAVGFYGYTF. The CDR3 region has the DNA TGTGCCAGCAGTTATTATACGGCAGTGGGCTTCTATGGCTACACCTTC.

V is TRBV11-2 and J is TRBJ2-3, with TRBD2 matching 11 bases. Germline V gene sequence: CDR1 SGHAT, CDR2 FQNNGV. CDR3 length: 19 residues. Trimming cost V 4 bases and J 3 bases; bases outside gene matches: 15. CDR3: CASSSLLAGGKEGTDTQYF. The CDR3 DNA reads TGTGCCAGCAGCTCCCTCTTAGCGGGGGGGAAGGAAGGAACAGATACGCAGTATTTT. The entire variable domain, with the rest obtained from reference TRBV11-2 and TRBJ2-3, is as follows: EAGVAQSPRYKIIEKRQSVAFWCNPISGHATLYWYQQILGQGPKLLIQFQNNGVVDDSQLPKDRFSAERLKGVDSTLKIQPAKLEDSAVYLCASSSLLAGGKEGTDTQYFGPGTRLTVL.

This chain links TRBV6-1 with TRBJ2-3; the match to TRBD1 covers 7 bases. V dropped 2 bases and J dropped 2; count of bases not matched to a gene: 7. The CDR3 sequence is 16 residues long. Germline CDR1 reads MNHNS; CDR2 reads SASEGT. CDR3 protein: CASSEFGTEVTDTQYF. DNA for the CDR3: TGTGCCAGCAGTGAATTCGGGACAGAAGTCACAGATACGCAGTATTTT.

This chain connects TRBV5-5 to TRBJ1-1; D not certain. The germline V and J ends were trimmed by 0 bases and 0 bases, with 9 bases remaining between them. This CDR3 has 15 amino acids. The V gene's germline CDR1 is SGHKS and CDR2 YYEKEE (reference sequence). The CDR3 coding sequence is TGTGCCAGCAGCTTGGCCAACAGCATGAACACTGAAGCTTTCTTT. This gives the protein CASSLANSMNTEAFF.

This chain uses TRBV2 with TRBJ1-5; D is undetermined. Germline V gene lookup returns CDR1 SNHLY and CDR2 FYNNEI. V lost 3 bases to trimming and J lost 4 bases, with 13 bases between them. This CDR3 is 15 amino acids long. Here the CDR3 DNA reads TGTGCCAGCAGTGAGGTTCTGGGCCGGAATCAGCCCCAGCATTTT. Its protein product is CASSEVLGRNQPQHF.

The CDR3 nucleotides are TGTGCCAGTAGGAAAGGACAGGGGAACACTGAAGCTTTCTTT. It codes for CASRKGQGNTEAFF. The chain couples TRBV19 to TRBJ1-1; 8 bases are shared with TRBD1. The V gene's germline CDR1 is LNHDA and CDR2 SQIVND (reference sequence). The CDR3 runs to 14 residues. J lost 1 base, V lost 6 bases, and 4 bases had no gene match.

The chain recombines TRBV4-1 with TRBJ2-2, with 10 bases fitting TRBD2. The J segment lost 8 bases and the V segment lost 2 bases, leaving 14 bases of the junction unmatched. Germline V gene data show CDR1 as MGHRA and CDR2 as YSYEKL. The CDR3 is 18 residues long. The CDR3 sequence: CASSQNFPAGGPGGELFF. For the CDR3, the DNA is TGCGCCAGCAGCCAAAATTTTCCAGCGGGGGGGCCAGGGGGGGAGCTGTTTTTT.

The chain recombines TRBV30 with TRBJ1-3; D perhaps matches TRBD1 (5 bases). CDR3 length equals 18 residues. Germline assignment: CDR1 GTSNPN and CDR2 SVGIG (reference sequence). Trimming left V 2 bases short and J 1 base short, with 21 bases between. For the CDR3, the DNA is TGTGCCTGGAGTTCGGGCCCCGTGGGGCTCTCTTCTGGAAACACCATATATTTT. It is translated as CAWSSGPVGLSSGNTIYF. Filled out from reference TRBV30 and TRBJ1-3, the complete variable domain reads SQTIHQWPATLVQPVGSPLSLECTVEGTSNPNLYWYRQAAGRGLQLLFYSVGIGQISSEVPQNLSASRPQDRQFILSSKKLLLSDSGFYLCAWSSGPVGLSSGNTIYFGEGSWLTVV.

The V and J genes are TRBV11-3 and TRBJ1-6; D is perhaps TRBD1 (6 bases). CDR1 and CDR2 (germline): SGHNT, YENEEA. This CDR3 is 14 amino acids long. Trimming removed 4 bases from V and 15 bases from J, with 19 bases in between. The CDR3 DNA is TGTGCCAGCAGCTCTCGCTACCAGGGACATGGCCTCCACTTT. This encodes CASSSRYQGHGLHF.

The V gene is TRBV5-1, the J gene TRBJ2-7; perhaps TRBD1 as D (6 bases). Germline V gives CDR1 SGHRS, CDR2 YFSETQ. V lost 5 bases and J lost 3, with 15 bases in between. This CDR3 is 14 amino acids long. CDR3 protein: CASSQGGSYYEQYF. CDR3 coding DNA: TGCGCCAGCAGTCAAGGGGGTTCGTACTACGAGCAGTACTTC.

The chain links TRBV28 to TRBJ1-5; 8 bases fit TRBD1. Germline V gives CDR1 MDHEN, CDR2 SYDVKM. The CDR3 spans 19 residues. Germline trimming cut 5 bases from V and 0 bases from J; bases unmatched to any gene: 15. This CDR3 is CASSDRGVLVTYSNQPQHF. In DNA form, the CDR3 reads TGTGCCAGCAGTGACAGGGGCGTTTTGGTGACTTATAGCAATCAGCCCCAGCATTTT.

This chain links TRBV9 with TRBJ2-7; no definite D call. From germline, CDR1 is SGDLS and CDR2 YYNGEE. The ends were cut back, 1 base at V and 2 bases at J, with 13 bases in the middle. The CDR3 loop spans 15 amino acids. CDR3 nucleotides: TGTGCCAGCAGCGTATCAATTACTACCCCCTACGAGCAGTACTTC. Translation: CASSVSITTPYEQYF.

The chain employs TRBV2 and TRBJ2-2; D gene uncertain. The length of the CDR3 is 13 residues. The germline CDR1 and CDR2 sequences are SNHLY and FYNNEI. V lost 2 bases and J 4 bases, leaving 5 bases between the germline ends. As DNA, the CDR3 is TGTGCCAGCAGTGAAATCGGCACCGGGGAGCTGTTTTTT. Residues: CASSEIGTGELFF.

The CDR3 sequence is CASSGRLGTDTQYF. The CDR3 DNA follows: TGTGCCAGCAGTGGCCGACTTGGCACAGATACGCAGTATTTT. J is TRBJ2-3 and V is TRBV6-1; D gene uncertain. Germline-derived CDR1 and CDR2 are MNHNS and SASEGT. This CDR3 is built from 14 residues. Trimming pared 4 bases from V and 1 base from J, leaving 9 bases between.

This chain uses TRBV4-1 with TRBJ1-5; 10 positions agree with TRBD1. The CDR3 is 17 amino acids. Unmatched junction bases numbered 3, after V lost 1 base and J lost 0 bases. The germline gives CDR1 MGHRA, CDR2 YSYEKL. The CDR3 DNA follows: TGCGCCAGCAGCCAAGGACAGGGGGCTCTTAGCAATCAGCCCCAGCATTTT. Protein product: CASSQGQGALSNQPQHF.

This chain links TRBV6-5 with TRBJ2-7; tentatively, D is TRBD2 (6 bases). V dropped 0 bases and J dropped 2 bases, with 11 bases sitting between them. The CDR3 contains 15 residues. From germline, CDR1 is MNHEY and CDR2 SVGAGI. In DNA, the CDR3 is TGTGCCAGCAGTTACTCAGGTGGAGGGACCTACGAGCAGTACTTC. Its translation: CASSYSGGGTYEQYF.

This chain joins TRBV5-1 and TRBJ2-3; tentative D call: TRBD1 (6 bases). Germline V gene lookup returns CDR1 SGHRS and CDR2 YFSETQ. There are 14 residues in the CDR3. Trimming took off 10 bases at V and 2 bases at J, with 17 bases between the two ends. The CDR3 is CASTPGTITDTQYF. CDR3 coding DNA: TGCGCCTCAACGCCCGGGACAATCACAGATACGCAGTATTTT.

CDR3 residues: CASSPPGGSYEQYF. The CDR3 DNA follows: TGTGCCAGCTCACCACCTGGCGGCTCCTACGAGCAGTACTTC. The chain recombines TRBV18 with TRBJ2-7, with no clear D. The germline V gene has CDR1 KGHSH and CDR2 LQKENI. This CDR3 has 14 residues. V lost 0 bases, J lost 0 bases, and 6 bases lay in between. Combining the CDR3 with reference TRBV18 and TRBJ2-7 gives the whole variable domain NAGVMQNPRHLVRRRGQEARLRCSPMKGHSHVYWYRQLPEEGLKFMVYLQKENIIDESGMPKERFSAEFPKEGPSILRIQQVVRGDSAAYFCASSPPGGSYEQYFGPGTRLTVT.

The chain recombines TRBV19 with TRBJ2-2, with 10 bases lining up with TRBD1. The V and J ends lost 7 bases and 7 bases, in that order; junction bases with no gene match: 21. The CDR3 runs to 19 residues. CDR1 is LNHDA and CDR2 is SQIVND in the germline V gene (reference sequence). CDR3 sequence: CASTLFRGQGLRRGGELFF. The CDR3 DNA reads as TGTGCCAGTACCCTATTTCGGGGACAGGGGCTCCGAAGGGGCGGGGAGCTGTTTTTT.

The J gene is TRBJ2-3, the V gene TRBV13, with a possible D match to TRBD2 (5 bases). Trimming left V 3 bases short and J 6 bases short, with 13 bases between. CDR1 PRHDT and CDR2 FYEKMQ come from the germline V gene (reference sequence). The CDR3 has 14 amino acids. Here the CDR3 reads CASSFGMRSDTQYF. Written as DNA, the CDR3 is TGTGCCAGCAGCTTCGGGATGAGATCGGATACGCAGTATTTT. Full variable domain (missing parts from reference TRBV13 and TRBJ2-3): AAGVIQSPRHLIKEKRETATLKCYPIPRHDTVYWYQQGPGQDPQFLISFYEKMQSDKGSIPDRFSAQQFSDYHSELNMSSLELGDSALYFCASSFGMRSDTQYFGPGTRLTVL.

In its sample, this clone was seen once. CDR3 sequence: CSLGYGTDQETQYF. The CDR3, as DNA: TGCAGCCTGGGATATGGGACAGATCAAGAGACCCAGTACTTC. This sequence joins TRBV29-1 and TRBJ2-5; 7 bases are a match to TRBD1. CDR3 length: 14 amino acids. The germline gives CDR1 SQVTM, CDR2 ANQGSEA. V lost 8 bases to trimming and J lost 2 bases; unmatched junction nucleotides: 11.

The V call is TRBV11-2, the J call TRBJ2-3; TRBD2 matches 13 bases. This CDR3 has 18 residues. CDR1 and CDR2 from the germline V gene are SGHAT and FQNNGV. Trimming at V came to 5 bases and at J to 0 bases, leaving 8 bases not matched to a gene. Written as DNA, the CDR3 is TGTGCCAGCAGCCCGTGGACTAGCGGGGGACTTAGCACAGATACGCAGTATTTT. This sequence encodes CASSPWTSGGLSTDTQYF. Full variable domain (outside the CDR3, taken from reference TRBV11-2 and TRBJ2-3): EAGVAQSPRYKIIEKRQSVAFWCNPISGHATLYWYQQILGQGPKLLIQFQNNGVVDDSQLPKDRFSAERLKGVDSTLKIQPAKLEDSAVYLCASSPWTSGGLSTDTQYFGPGTRLTVL.